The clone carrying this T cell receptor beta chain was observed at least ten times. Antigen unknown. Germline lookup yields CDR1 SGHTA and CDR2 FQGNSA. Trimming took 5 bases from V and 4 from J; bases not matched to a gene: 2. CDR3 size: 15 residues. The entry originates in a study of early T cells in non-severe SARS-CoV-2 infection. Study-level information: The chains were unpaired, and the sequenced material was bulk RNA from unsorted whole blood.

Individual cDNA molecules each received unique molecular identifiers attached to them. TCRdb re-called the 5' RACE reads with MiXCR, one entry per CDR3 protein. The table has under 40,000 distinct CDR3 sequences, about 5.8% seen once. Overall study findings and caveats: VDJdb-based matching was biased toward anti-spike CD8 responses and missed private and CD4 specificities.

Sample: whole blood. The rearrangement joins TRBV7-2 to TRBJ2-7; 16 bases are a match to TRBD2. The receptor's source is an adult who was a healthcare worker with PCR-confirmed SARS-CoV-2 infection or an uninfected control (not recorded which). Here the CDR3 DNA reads TGTGCCAGCAGCCGGGGACTAGCGGGAGGGTACGAGCAGTACTTC. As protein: CASSRGLAGGYEQYF.